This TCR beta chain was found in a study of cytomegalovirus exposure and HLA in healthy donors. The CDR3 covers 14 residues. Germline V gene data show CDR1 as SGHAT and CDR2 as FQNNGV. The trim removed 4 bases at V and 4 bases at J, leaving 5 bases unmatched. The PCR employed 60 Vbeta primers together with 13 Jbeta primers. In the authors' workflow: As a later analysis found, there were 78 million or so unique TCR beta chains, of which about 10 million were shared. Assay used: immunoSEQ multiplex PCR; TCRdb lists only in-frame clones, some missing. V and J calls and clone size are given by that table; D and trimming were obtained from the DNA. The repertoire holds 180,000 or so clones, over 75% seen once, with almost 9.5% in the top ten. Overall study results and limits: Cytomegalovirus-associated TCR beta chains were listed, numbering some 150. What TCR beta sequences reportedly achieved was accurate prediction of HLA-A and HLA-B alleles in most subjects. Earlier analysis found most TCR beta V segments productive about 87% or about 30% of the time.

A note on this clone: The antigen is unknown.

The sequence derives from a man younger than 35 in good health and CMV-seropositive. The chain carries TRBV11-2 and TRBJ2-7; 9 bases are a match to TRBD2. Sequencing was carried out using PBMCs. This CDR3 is CASSSALAGYEQYF. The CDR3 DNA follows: TGTGCCAGCAGCTCCGCCCTAGCGGGGTACGAGCAGTACTTC.